The T cell receptor beta chain described here comes from a study of T cell responses to AZD1222 COVID-19 vaccine (dated by TCRdb to about 2021). A note on the overall study: A total of 230 or so trial participants underwent TCR sequencing, of whom around 200 received two doses of AZD1222 and approximately 25 received two doses of the MenACWY control vaccine. Trial participants were enrolled into age subgroups of 18-55, 56-69 and 70-plus years, which contained approximately 150, 28 and 58 TCR-sequenced participants, respectively.

General conclusions and limits of the study: Epitopes outside the regions mutated in the B.1.351 and B.1.1.7 variants were reportedly recognized by nearly half of the unique spike-specific TCRs. Because no day 14 peak-response samples were available, the repertoires could be characterized only after the peak T cell response. After two AZD1222 doses, spike-specific TCR breadth and depth were significantly higher than at day 0 and than in MenACWY recipients. Most participants were white British and females outnumbered males, and the authors suggested that clonal diversity may have been underestimated. The 56-69-year group was small, and its depth increase did not reach significance, likely because of low power. Only a handful of AZD1222 recipients were SARS-CoV-2 seropositive at baseline, limiting conclusions about previously exposed vaccinees. CD4 TCRs associated with the vaccine covered the entire spike protein, and the dominant responses were in regions 160-218 and 743-854.

The CDR3 regions of human TCRbeta chains were subjected to immunosequencing. Turning to the authors' computational methods: Repertoire TCRs were checked for matches against a reference library of SARS-CoV-2-specific TCRs that had been generated using the MIRA antigen-specificity platform. Breadth was defined as the fraction of unique TCRs that were SARS-CoV-2-associated, and depth was defined as the fraction of total T cells that were SARS-CoV-2-associated. Each spike-specific TCR was assigned to its reactive spike region and to a CD4 or CD8 class using the MIRA data. Log10-transformed breadth and depth values were compared by one-way ANOVA with Sidak's multiple comparisons tests. Sourced from immuneACCESS, this table was stored by TCRdb with only in-frame sequences that have V and J called. A share of the clones is absent; for the studies checked, an unresolved V gene accounts for under half, and the remainder has no known explanation. That table supplies the V and J calls and clone size; D and trimming were determined from the DNA. In all, the sample holds 70,000 to 75,000 clones, and around nine tenths of those were seen once. The ten largest clones capture around 1.3% of the sample.

As encoded in the germline V gene, CDR1 is MNHEY while CDR2 is SVGEGT. The CDR3 numbers 11 residues from cysteine through phenylalanine. The DNA shown is the 33-base CDR3, in frame from base 1. Trimmed from V: 6 bases; trimmed from J: 10 bases; junction bases lacking a gene match: 3. What this sample's time point label stands for: about 28 days (+/-7) after the second vaccine dose. AZD1222 recipients given second doses at about 4 weeks or at about 12 weeks were pooled, since spike-specific TCR depth and breadth were not found to differ between the two schedules. Samples from vaccinated people were obtained from the UK trials COV001 and COV002, which included a single-blind randomized controlled phase 2/3 trial of AZD1222 (ChAdOx1 nCoV-19) in healthy adults. Trial participant PBMC samples were collected at day 0 and day 28 after the second dose for TCRbeta chain sequencing. About this clone itself: Its antigen target is currently unknown. The input lacks base qualities; no much larger clone sits a single base away.

The sample in question was peripheral blood, obtained 28 days after the second AZD1222 dose. The sequence joins TRBV6-2 or TRBV6-3 to TRBJ1-1; 9 bases in the middle match TRBD1. The sequence was obtained from an adult who received the AZD1222 COVID-19 vaccine. The sequence in DNA is TGTGCCAGCAGCCGACAGGGGGGAGCTTTCTTT. This sequence encodes CASSRQGGAFF.